This T cell receptor beta chain derives from a study of T-cell reconstitution after alpha-beta-depleted transplantation in children. Only a few counts were recorded for this clonotype. The authors prepared the TCRbeta library with unique molecular identifiers. TCRdb re-called the PCR reads with MiXCR, one entry per CDR3 protein. Among about 610,000 distinct CDR3 sequences, more than 9% were seen once, and the ten largest hold about 4.3%. The germline V gene encodes CDR1 DFQATT and CDR2 SNEGSKA (reference sequence). Trimming cost V 5 bases and J 12 bases, with 29 bases left between them. The length of the CDR3 is 16 residues.

The chain couples TRBV20-1 to TRBJ2-1, with D uncertain. This clonotype originated in a human donor who donated a stem cell graft to a child with acute myeloid leukemia. This specimen was PBMCs from the stem cell graft donor, taken from the stem cell graft. The CDR3 DNA reads as TGCAGTGCTCCAGACTTCTTAGGTGGTAACCTATATGGGCAGTTCTTC. Its protein is CSAPDFLGGNLYGQFF.